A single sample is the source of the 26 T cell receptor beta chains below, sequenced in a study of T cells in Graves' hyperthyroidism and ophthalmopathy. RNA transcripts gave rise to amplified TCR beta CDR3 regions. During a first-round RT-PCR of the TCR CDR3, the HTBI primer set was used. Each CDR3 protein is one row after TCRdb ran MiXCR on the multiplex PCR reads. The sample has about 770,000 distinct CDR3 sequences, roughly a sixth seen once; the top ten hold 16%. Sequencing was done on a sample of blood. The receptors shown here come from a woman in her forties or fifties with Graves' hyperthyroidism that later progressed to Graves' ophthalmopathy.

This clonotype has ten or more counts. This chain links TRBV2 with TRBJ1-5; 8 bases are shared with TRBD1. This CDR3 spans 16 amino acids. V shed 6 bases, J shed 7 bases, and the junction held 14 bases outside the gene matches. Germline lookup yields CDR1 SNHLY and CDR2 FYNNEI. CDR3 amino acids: CASRKHDRGQSQPQHF. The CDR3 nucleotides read TGTGCCAGCAGGAAGCATGACAGGGGTCAAAGCCAGCCCCAGCATTTT.

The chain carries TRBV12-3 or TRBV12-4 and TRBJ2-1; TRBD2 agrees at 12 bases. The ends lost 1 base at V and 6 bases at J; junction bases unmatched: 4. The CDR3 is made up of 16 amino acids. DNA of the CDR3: TGTGCCAGCAGTTTAGGGTCTAGCGGGGGGGTCAATGAGCAGTTCTTC. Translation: CASSLGSSGGVNEQFF.

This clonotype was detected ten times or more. Here the CDR3 reads CASSQESRQNEQFF. The CDR3 bases are TGTGCCAGCAGCCAAGAGTCTAGACAAAATGAGCAGTTCTTC. The V call is TRBV3-1, the J call TRBJ2-1; D remains ambiguous. V was clipped by 0 bases and J by 7 bases, with 10 bases between them. Per the germline V gene, CDR1 is LGHDT and CDR2 is YNNKEL (reference sequence). This CDR3 has 14 residues.

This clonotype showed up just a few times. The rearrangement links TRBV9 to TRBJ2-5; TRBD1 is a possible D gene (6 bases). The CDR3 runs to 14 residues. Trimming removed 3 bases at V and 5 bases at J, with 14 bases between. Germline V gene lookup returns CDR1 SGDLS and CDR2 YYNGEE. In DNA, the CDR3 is TGTGCCAGCAGCGGCCGACAGGCCCGGGAGACCCAGTACTTC. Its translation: CASSGRQARETQYF.

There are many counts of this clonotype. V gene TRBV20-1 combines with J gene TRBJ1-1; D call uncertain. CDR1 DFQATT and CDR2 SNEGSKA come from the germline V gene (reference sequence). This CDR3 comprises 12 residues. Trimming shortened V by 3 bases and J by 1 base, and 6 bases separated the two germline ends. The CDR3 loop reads CSASFPNTEAFF. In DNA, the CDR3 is TGCAGTGCTAGTTTTCCGAACACTGAAGCTTTCTTT.

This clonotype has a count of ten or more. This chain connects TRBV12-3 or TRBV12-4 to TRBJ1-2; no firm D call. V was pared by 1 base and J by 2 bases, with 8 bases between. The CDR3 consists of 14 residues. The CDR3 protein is CASSLGRGNYGYTF. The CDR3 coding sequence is TGTGCCAGCAGTTTAGGTCGCGGGAACTATGGCTACACCTTC.

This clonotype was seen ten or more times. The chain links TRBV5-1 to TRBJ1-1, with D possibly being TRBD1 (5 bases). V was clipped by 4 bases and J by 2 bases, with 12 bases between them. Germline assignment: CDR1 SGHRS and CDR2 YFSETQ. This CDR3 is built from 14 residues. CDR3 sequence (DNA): TGCGCCAGCAGCCCCGCCGGGGGAAACACTGAAGCTTTCTTT. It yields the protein CASSPAGGNTEAFF. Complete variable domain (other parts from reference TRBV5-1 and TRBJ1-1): KAGVTQTPRYLIKTRGQQVTLSCSPISGHRSVSWYQQTPGQGLQFLFEYFSETQRNKGNFPGRFSGRQFSNSRSEMNVSTLELGDSALYLCASSPAGGNTEAFFGQGTRLTVV.

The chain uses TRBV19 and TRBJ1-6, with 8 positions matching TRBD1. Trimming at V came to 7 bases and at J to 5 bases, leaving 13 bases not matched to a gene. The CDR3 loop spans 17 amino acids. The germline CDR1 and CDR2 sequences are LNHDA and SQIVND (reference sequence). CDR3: CASMTGERVTNNSPLHF. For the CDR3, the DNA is TGTGCCAGTATGACAGGGGAGAGGGTGACTAATAATTCACCCCTCCACTTT.

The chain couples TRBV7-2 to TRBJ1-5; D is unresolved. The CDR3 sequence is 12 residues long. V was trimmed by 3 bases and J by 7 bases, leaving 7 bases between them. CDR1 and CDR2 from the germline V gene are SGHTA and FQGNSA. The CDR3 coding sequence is TGTGCCAGCAGCTTCACGACGCAGCCCCAGCATTTT. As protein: CASSFTTQPQHF.

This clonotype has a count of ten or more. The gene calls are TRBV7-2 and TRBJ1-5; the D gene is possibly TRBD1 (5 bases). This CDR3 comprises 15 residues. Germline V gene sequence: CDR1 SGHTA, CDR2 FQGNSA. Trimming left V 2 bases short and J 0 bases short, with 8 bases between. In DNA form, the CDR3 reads TGTGCCAGCAGCTTACAAGGGACTAGCAATCAGCCCCAGCATTTT. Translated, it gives CASSLQGTSNQPQHF. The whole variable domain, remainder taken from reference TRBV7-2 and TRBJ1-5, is GAGVSQSPSNKVTEKGKDVELRCDPISGHTALYWYRQSLGQGLEFLIYFQGNSAPDKSGLPSDRFSAERTGGSVSTLTIQRTQQEDSAVYLCASSLQGTSNQPQHFGDGTRLSIL.

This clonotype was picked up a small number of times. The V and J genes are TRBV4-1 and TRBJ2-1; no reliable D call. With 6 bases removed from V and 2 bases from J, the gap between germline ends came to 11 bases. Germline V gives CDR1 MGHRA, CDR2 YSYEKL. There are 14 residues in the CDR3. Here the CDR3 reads CASSQTQTYNEQFF. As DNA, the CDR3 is TGCGCCAGCAGTCAAACCCAGACCTACAATGAGCAGTTCTTC.

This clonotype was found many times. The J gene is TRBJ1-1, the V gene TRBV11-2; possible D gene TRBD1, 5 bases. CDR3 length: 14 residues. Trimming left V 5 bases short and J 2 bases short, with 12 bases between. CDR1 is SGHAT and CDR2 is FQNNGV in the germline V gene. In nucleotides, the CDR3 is TGTGCCAGCAGCGGAAGAGGGACTAACACTGAAGCTTTCTTT. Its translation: CASSGRGTNTEAFF.

CDR3 amino acids: CASQPGASNYGYTF. As DNA, the CDR3 is TGTGCCAGTCAGCCCGGTGCCTCTAACTATGGCTACACCTTC. The rearrangement uses TRBV19 and TRBJ1-2; D is uncertain. V lost 8 bases to trimming and J lost 0 bases, with 13 bases between them. The CDR3 is made up of 14 amino acids. CDR1 and CDR2 from the germline V gene are LNHDA and SQIVND (reference sequence).

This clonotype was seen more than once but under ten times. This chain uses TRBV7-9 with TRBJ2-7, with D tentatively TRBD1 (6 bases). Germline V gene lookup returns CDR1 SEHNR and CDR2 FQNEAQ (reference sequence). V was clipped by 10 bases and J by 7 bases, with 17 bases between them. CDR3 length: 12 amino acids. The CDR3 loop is CATGRGQREQYF. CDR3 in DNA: TGTGCCACCGGCCGAGGACAGAGGGAGCAGTACTTC.

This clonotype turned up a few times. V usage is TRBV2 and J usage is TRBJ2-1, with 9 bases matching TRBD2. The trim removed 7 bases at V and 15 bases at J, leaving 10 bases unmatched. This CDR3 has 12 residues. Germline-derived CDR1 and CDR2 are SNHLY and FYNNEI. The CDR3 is CASTGAAGGGFF. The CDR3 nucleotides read TGTGCCAGCACGGGGGCGGCGGGGGGGGGGTTCTTC.

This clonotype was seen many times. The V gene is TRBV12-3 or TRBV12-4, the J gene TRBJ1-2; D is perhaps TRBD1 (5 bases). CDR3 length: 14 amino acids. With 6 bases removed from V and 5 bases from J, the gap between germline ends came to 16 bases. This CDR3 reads CASRLQGSKYGYTF. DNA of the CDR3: TGTGCCAGCAGATTGCAGGGAAGTAAATATGGCTACACCTTC.

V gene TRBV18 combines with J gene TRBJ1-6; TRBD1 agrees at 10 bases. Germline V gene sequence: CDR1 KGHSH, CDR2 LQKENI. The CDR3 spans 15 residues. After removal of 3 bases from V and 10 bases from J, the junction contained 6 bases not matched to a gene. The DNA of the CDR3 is TGTGCCAGCTCACCGGACAGGGGGGAGACATCACCCCTCCACTTT. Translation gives CASSPDRGETSPLHF.

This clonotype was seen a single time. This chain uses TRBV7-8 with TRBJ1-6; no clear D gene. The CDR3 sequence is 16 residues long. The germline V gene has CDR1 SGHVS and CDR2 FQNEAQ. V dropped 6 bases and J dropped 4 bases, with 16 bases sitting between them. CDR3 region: CASSLLGPEYNSPLHF. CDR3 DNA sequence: TGTGCCAGCAGTTTACTGGGCCCCGAATATAATTCACCCCTCCACTTT. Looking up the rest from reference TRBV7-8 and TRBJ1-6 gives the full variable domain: GAGVSQSPRYKVAKRGQDVALRCDPISGHVSLFWYQQALGQGPEFLTYFQNEAQLDKSGLPSDRFFAERPEGSVSTLKIQRTQQEDSAVYLCASSLLGPEYNSPLHFGNGTRLTVT.

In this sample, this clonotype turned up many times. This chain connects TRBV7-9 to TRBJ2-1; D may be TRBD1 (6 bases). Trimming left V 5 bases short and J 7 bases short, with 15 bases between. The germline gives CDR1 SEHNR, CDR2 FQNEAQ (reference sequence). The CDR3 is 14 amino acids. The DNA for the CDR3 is TGTGCCAGCAGCCGCCTTGGGGGCTTTAATGAGCAGTTCTTC. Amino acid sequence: CASSRLGGFNEQFF.

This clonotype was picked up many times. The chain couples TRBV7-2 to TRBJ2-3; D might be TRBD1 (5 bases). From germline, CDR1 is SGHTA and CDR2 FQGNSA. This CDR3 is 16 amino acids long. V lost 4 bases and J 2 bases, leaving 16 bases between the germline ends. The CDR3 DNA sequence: TGTGCCAGCAGCTCCAATCCACAAGGGGCCACAGATACGCAGTATTTT. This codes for CASSSNPQGATDTQYF.

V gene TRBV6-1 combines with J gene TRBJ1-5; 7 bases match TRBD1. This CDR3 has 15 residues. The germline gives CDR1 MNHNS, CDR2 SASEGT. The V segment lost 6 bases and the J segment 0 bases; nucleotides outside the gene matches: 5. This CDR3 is CASRPGQYSNQPQHF. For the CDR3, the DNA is TGTGCCAGCAGGCCGGGACAGTATAGCAATCAGCCCCAGCATTTT.

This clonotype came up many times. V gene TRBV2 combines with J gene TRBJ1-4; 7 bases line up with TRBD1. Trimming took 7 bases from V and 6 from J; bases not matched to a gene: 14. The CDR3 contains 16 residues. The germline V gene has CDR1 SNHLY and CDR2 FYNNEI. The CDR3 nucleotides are TGTGCCAGCACCTTCCTGGGAAGAGGGGGCGATGAAAAACTGTTTTTT. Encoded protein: CASTFLGRGGDEKLFF. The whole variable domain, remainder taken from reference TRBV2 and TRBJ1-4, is EPEVTQTPSHQVTQMGQEVILRCVPISNHLYFYWYRQILGQKVEFLVSFYNNEISEKSEIFDDQFSVERPDGSNFTLKIRSTKLEDSAMYFCASTFLGRGGDEKLFFGSGTQLSVL.

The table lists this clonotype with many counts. The CDR3 DNA reads as TGCGCCAGCAGCGAAGCAGGGCACACTGAAGCTTTCTTT. Translation: CASSEAGHTEAFF. The chain recombines TRBV4-1 with TRBJ1-1; tentatively, D is TRBD1 (5 bases). V gave up 5 bases and J gave up 3 bases, with 10 bases separating them. Germline assignment: CDR1 MGHRA and CDR2 YSYEKL. This CDR3 is 13 amino acids long.

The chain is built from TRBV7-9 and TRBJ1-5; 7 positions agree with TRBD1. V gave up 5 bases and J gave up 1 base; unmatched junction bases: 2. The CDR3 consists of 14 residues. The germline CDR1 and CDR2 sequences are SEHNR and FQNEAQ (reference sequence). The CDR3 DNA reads TGTGCCAGCAGCAAGGGACAGAGCAATCAGCCCCAGCATTTT. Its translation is CASSKGQSNQPQHF.

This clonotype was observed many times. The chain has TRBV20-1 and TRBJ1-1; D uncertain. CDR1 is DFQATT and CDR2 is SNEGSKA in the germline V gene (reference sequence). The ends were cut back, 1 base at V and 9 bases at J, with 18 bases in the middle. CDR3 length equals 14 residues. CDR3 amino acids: CSARGQPKGRKAFF. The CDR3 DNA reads TGCAGTGCTAGAGGTCAACCAAAGGGTAGAAAAGCTTTCTTT.

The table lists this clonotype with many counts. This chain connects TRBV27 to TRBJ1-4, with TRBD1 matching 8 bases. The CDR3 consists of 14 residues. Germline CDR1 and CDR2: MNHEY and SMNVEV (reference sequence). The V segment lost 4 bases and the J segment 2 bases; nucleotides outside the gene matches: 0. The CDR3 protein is CASSYRGTNEKLFF. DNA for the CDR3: TGTGCCAGCAGTTACAGGGGGACTAATGAAAAACTGTTTTTT. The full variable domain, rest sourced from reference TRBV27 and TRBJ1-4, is EAQVTQNPRYLITVTGKKLTVTCSQNMNHEYMSWYRQDPGLGLRQIYYSMNVEVTDKGDVPEGYKVSRKEKRNFPLILESPSPNQTSLYFCASSYRGTNEKLFFGSGTQLSVL.